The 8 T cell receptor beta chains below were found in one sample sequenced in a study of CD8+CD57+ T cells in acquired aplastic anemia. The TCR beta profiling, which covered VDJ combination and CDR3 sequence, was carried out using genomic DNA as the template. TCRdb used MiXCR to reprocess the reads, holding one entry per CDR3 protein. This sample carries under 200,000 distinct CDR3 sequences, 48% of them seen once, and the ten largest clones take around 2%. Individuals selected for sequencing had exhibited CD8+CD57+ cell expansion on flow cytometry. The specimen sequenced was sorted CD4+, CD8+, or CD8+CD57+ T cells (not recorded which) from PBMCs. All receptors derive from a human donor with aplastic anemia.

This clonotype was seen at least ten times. The CDR3 coding sequence is TGTGCCAGCAGTTTAATGTCACGGACTGAAGCTTTCTTT. Translating gives CASSLMSRTEAFF. V is TRBV12-3 or TRBV12-4 and J is TRBJ1-1; D gene ambiguous. The CDR3 has 13 amino acids. V was clipped by 2 bases and J by 5 bases, with 9 bases between them.

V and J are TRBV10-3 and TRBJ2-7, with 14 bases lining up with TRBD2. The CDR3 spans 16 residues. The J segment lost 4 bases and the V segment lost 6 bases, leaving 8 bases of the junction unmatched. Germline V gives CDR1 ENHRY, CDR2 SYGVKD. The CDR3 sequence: CAISTGTSGGRYEQYF. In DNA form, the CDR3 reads TGTGCCATCAGCACGGGGACTAGCGGGGGTCGATACGAGCAGTACTTC.

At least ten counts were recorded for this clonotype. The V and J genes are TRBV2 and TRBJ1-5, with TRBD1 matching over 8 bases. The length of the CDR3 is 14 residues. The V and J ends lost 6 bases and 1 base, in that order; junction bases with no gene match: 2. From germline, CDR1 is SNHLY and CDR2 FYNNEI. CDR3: CASSDRGSNQPQHF. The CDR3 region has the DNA TGTGCCAGCAGCGACAGGGGAAGCAATCAGCCCCAGCATTTT.

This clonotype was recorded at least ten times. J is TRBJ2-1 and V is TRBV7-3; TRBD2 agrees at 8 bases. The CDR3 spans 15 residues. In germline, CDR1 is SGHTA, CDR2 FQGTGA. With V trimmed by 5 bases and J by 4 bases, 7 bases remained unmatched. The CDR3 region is CASSDGGGMYNEQFF. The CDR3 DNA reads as TGTGCCAGCAGCGACGGCGGGGGGATGTACAATGAGCAGTTCTTC.

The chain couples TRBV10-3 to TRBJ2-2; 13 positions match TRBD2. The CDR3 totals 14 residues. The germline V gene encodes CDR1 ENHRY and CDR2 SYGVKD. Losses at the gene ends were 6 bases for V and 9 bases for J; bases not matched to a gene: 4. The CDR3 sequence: CAISPGTSGRELFF. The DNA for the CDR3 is TGTGCCATCAGCCCAGGGACTAGCGGGAGGGAGCTGTTTTTT.

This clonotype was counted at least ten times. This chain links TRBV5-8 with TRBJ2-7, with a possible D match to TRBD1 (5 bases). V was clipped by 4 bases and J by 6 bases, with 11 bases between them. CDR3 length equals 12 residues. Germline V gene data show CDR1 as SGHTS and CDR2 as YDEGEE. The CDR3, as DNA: TGTGCCAGCAGCCCCGGACACTCCGAGCAGTACTTC. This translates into CASSPGHSEQYF.

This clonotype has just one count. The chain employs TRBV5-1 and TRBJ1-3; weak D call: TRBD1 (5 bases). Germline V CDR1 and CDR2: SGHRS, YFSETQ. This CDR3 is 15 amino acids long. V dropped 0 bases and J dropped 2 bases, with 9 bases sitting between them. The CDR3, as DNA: TGCGCCAGCAGCTTGGAAGGGGCGGCTGGAAACACCATATATTTT. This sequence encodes CASSLEGAAGNTIYF.

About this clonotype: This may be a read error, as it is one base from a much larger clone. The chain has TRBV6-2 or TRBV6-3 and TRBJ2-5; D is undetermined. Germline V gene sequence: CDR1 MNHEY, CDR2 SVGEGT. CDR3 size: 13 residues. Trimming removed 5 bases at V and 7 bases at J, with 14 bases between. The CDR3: CASSPVTVGTQYF. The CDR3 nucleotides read TGTGCCAGCAGTCCTGTGACGGTCGGGACCCAGTACTTC.